This T cell receptor (beta chain) stems from a study of blood T cell repertoires in COVID-19. Study-wide background: Acute and convalescent COVID-19 samples came from the United States, Italy and Spain. From T cells, B-cell-depleted T cells, or PBMCs came the material, which was cDNA or gDNA.

Original processing methods: For nucleated cells, counts were estimated from reference gene primer amplification. Data came from immunoSEQ multiplex PCR; TCRdb stores just in-frame clones and leaves some out. V, J and clone size are taken as reported in that table, and D and trimming were inferred from the DNA itself. The sample holds about 120,000 clones; over 75% are singletons and the top ten take 1.8%. This clone was observed a few times. The clonotype comes from a human donor with active COVID-19. The donor label of this sample is uncertain. Sequencing was performed on peripheral blood.

CDR3 amino acids: CASSLVGYEQYF. The CDR3, as DNA: TGTGCCAGCAGCTTAGTCGGCTACGAGCAGTACTTC. This chain joins TRBV7-2 and TRBJ2-7, with unresolved D. The ends were cut back, 1 base at V and 3 bases at J, with 4 bases in the middle. The CDR3 is made up of 12 amino acids. Germline assignment: CDR1 SGHTA and CDR2 FQGNSA. The complete variable domain, with remaining parts taken from reference TRBV7-2 and TRBJ2-7, reads GAGVSQSPSNKVTEKGKDVELRCDPISGHTALYWYRQSLGQGLEFLIYFQGNSAPDKSGLPSDRFSAERTGGSVSTLTIQRTQQEDSAVYLCASSLVGYEQYFGPGTRLTVT.